This T cell receptor beta chain derives from a study of OX40 agonist ivuxolimab in advanced cancers. Study overall: Head and neck, renal cell, melanoma or hepatocellular carcinoma were the cancers that dose-escalation patients had. Prior therapy, whether anti-PD-1, anti-PD-L1 or anti-CTLA-4, was allowed, and under 50% had some. Study results and limitations: Both blood CD4+ and CD8+ T cells showed clonal growth by week 6 at 0.1 to 3.0 mg/kg.

The germline V gene encodes CDR1 MDHEN and CDR2 SYDVKM. V lost 2 bases to trimming and J lost 6 bases, with 16 bases between them. The CDR3 loop spans 16 amino acids. As to this clone: No antigen is known for it.

Clones were sequenced by immunoSEQ multiplex PCR, and TCRdb holds only the in-frame ones, with some missing. The table shows 65,000 to 95,000 clones, with 75% to 95% occurring only once. Sequenced here: CD4+ or CD8+ T cells sorted from blood, sampled in a trial of the OX40 agonist ivuxolimab. The TCR was taken from an adult with an advanced solid tumor such as melanoma, head and neck, liver or kidney cancer. The chain recombines TRBV28 with TRBJ2-2; D could derive from TRBD1 or TRBD2 (5 bases each). The CDR3 DNA reads TGTGCCAGCAGTTTAACGTTAAGCCCGGGACCCGGGGAGCTGTTTTTT. Translated, it gives CASSLTLSPGPGELFF.